This T cell receptor (beta chain) was recorded in a study of shared clonotypes between healthy human individuals. Whole-study results and caveats: Clonotype sharing among donors, it was expected, would be affected by sequencing depth.

The CDR3 is 14 residues long. Trimming removed 5 bases from V and 4 bases from J; junction bases left unmatched: 6. Germline-derived CDR1 and CDR2 are MNHEY and SVGAGI. Over several immunoSEQ plates, each subset's genomic DNA was distributed in even portions. Replicate PCRs from sorted subsets contained around 200 ng DNA, which is around 30,000 T cell genomes. Clones were read by immunoSEQ multiplex PCR, and TCRdb kept only the in-frame ones, dropping some. Of fewer than 850,000 clones in the sample, about 96% are singletons; the top ten hold under 0.3%. Turning to this clone: Antigen: not known.

Positive CCR7 selection of CD45RO-negative cells yielded the naive CD8 cells, and terminally differentiated effector memory CD45RA+ cells were excluded. All donors qualified as healthy HIV-negative adults and had experienced no recent acute infections or vaccinations. The specimen was naive CD8+ T cells sorted from blood. The clonotype originates from a young man in good health. The V and J genes are TRBV6-5 and TRBJ2-3, with 7 bases fitting TRBD1. DNA of the CDR3: TGTGCCAGCAGTCCGACGACAGGGCCAGATACGCAGTATTTT. This translates into CASSPTTGPDTQYF.